Each of the 32 T cell receptor beta chains below was sequenced from the same sample in a study of blood T cell repertoires in COVID-19. Libraries were prepared by immunoSEQ multiplex PCR; TCRdb keeps only in-frame clonotypes and omits some of them. The sample consists of 250,000 to 300,000 clones, roughly 85% of them appearing once. Sample: PBMCs or T cells enriched from blood (not recorded which). Receptor source: a woman aged 50 to 60 who had recovered from COVID-19.

This chain uses TRBV6-5 with TRBJ2-5; no clear D gene. The CDR3 has 15 residues. Germline values: CDR1 MNHEY, CDR2 SVGAGI. The V end lost 2 bases, the J end lost 0 bases, and 10 bases lay between the germline ends. The CDR3 coding sequence is TGTGCCAGCAGTTACAGCGCGGCCAACCAAGAGACCCAGTACTTC. Residues: CASSYSAANQETQYF.

The chain combines TRBV27 with TRBJ2-7; TRBD2 matches at 11 bases. The germline CDR1 and CDR2 sequences are MNHEY and SMNVEV (reference sequence). The CDR3 length is 15 residues. Trimming removed 1 base from V and 7 bases from J; junction bases left unmatched: 6. The CDR3: CASSLYSGRAGEQYF. The CDR3 region has the DNA TGTGCCAGCAGTTTATATAGCGGGAGGGCCGGAGAGCAGTACTTC.

The V and J genes are TRBV2 and TRBJ1-3, with TRBD1 identical over 8 bases. Losses at the gene ends were 6 bases for V and 0 bases for J; bases not matched to a gene: 7. The CDR3 loop spans 16 amino acids. Germline CDR1 is SNHLY and CDR2 is FYNNEI. The CDR3 protein is CASRGTTGDSGNTIYF. In DNA, the CDR3 is TGTGCCAGCAGAGGAACGACAGGGGACTCTGGAAACACCATATATTTT. The entire variable domain, with the rest obtained from reference TRBV2 and TRBJ1-3, is as follows: EPEVTQTPSHQVTQMGQEVILRCVPISNHLYFYWYRQILGQKVEFLVSFYNNEISEKSEIFDDQFSVERPDGSNFTLKIRSTKLEDSAMYFCASRGTTGDSGNTIYFGEGSWLTVV.

V gene TRBV6-5 combines with J gene TRBJ2-3, with TRBD2 as a possible D gene (6 bases). CDR3 size: 12 residues. V lost 6 bases to trimming and J lost 9 bases, with 13 bases between them. CDR1 and CDR2 from the germline V gene are MNHEY and SVGAGI. The CDR3 region is CASRRNSGTQYF. CDR3 DNA: TGTGCCAGCAGACGGAATAGCGGCACGCAGTATTTT.

The CDR3 protein is CASSFTGVGAFF. The CDR3 nucleotides read TGCGCCAGCAGCTTTACAGGGGTCGGAGCTTTCTTT. V usage is TRBV5-1 and J usage is TRBJ1-1; 7 nucleotides match TRBD1. The ends lost 2 bases at V and 10 bases at J; junction bases unmatched: 5. Per the germline V gene, CDR1 is SGHRS and CDR2 is YFSETQ. This CDR3 has 12 residues.

This rearrangement joins TRBV19 to TRBJ1-4; 9 bases line up with TRBD1. V was pared by 5 bases and J by 1 base, with 5 bases of the junction left unmatched. The CDR3 extends over 16 amino acids. Germline CDR1 and CDR2: LNHDA and SQIVND (reference sequence). This CDR3 reads CASSSRTGETNEKLFF. In nucleotides, the CDR3 is TGTGCCAGTAGTTCTCGGACAGGGGAAACTAATGAAAAACTGTTTTTT. Supplemented by reference TRBV19 and TRBJ1-4, the full variable domain reads DGGITQSPKYLFRKEGQNVTLSCEQNLNHDAMYWYRQDPGQGLRLIYYSQIVNDFQKGDIAEGYSVSREKKESFPLTVTSAQKNPTAFYLCASSSRTGETNEKLFFGSGTQLSVL.

The rearrangement uses TRBV7-2 and TRBJ2-4; TRBD1 matches 7 bases. The CDR3 is 16 residues long. V gave up 4 bases and J gave up 0 bases; unmatched junction bases: 6. Germline V lookup: CDR1 SGHTA, CDR2 FQGNSA. CDR3 sequence reads: CASSSGQSLAKNIQYF. The CDR3 DNA follows: TGTGCCAGCAGCTCGGGACAGTCACTAGCCAAAAACATTCAGTACTTC.

V is TRBV2 and J is TRBJ2-7; no clear D gene. CDR1 and CDR2 from the germline V gene are SNHLY and FYNNEI. The germline V and J ends were trimmed by 2 bases and 4 bases, with 9 bases remaining between them. The CDR3 sequence is 13 residues long. In nucleotides, the CDR3 is TGTGCCAGCAGTGAAATCTTTCAGTACGAGCAGTACTTC. Residues: CASSEIFQYEQYF.

The rearrangement uses TRBV27 and TRBJ1-1; the D gene is possibly TRBD1 (5 bases). The germline CDR1 and CDR2 sequences are MNHEY and SMNVEV (reference sequence). The CDR3 runs 15 residues. Trimming pared 5 bases from V and 0 bases from J, leaving 13 bases between. CDR3 residues: CASSRLPGLNTEAFF. The CDR3 nucleotides read TGTGCCAGCAGTCGACTCCCAGGGCTGAACACTGAAGCTTTCTTT.

On this clone: The same CDR3 also results from other DNA sequences found in this sample. The V and J genes are TRBV2 and TRBJ2-1; maybe TRBD2 (5 bases). Germline V CDR1 and CDR2: SNHLY, FYNNEI. The CDR3 runs 15 residues. With 1 base removed from V and 2 bases from J, the gap between germline ends came to 9 bases. The CDR3 nucleotides read TGTGCCAGCAGTGAAGGGCGGGTGGCCTACAATGAGCAGTTCTTC. Its protein is CASSEGRVAYNEQFF.

This chain connects TRBV5-4 to TRBJ1-1; D is ambiguous. The CDR3 is 15 residues long. CDR1 is SGHNT and CDR2 is YYREEE in the germline V gene (reference sequence). V was trimmed by 4 bases and J by 0 bases, leaving 13 bases between them. CDR3 sequence reads: CASSRTSFMNTEAFF. CDR3 DNA sequence: TGTGCCAGCAGCCGAACTTCGTTCATGAACACTGAAGCTTTCTTT.

The CDR3 DNA sequence: TGTGCCAGCAGCACAACCGGGACAGGGACCTACGAGCAGTACTTC. Protein sequence: CASSTTGTGTYEQYF. The chain couples TRBV14 to TRBJ2-7; 9 bases fit TRBD1. The CDR3 is made up of 15 amino acids. CDR1 is SGHDN, CDR2 FVKESK, per germline. Trimming took 5 bases from V and 2 from J; bases not matched to a gene: 7. Full variable domain (rest looked up from reference TRBV14 and TRBJ2-7): EAGVTQFPSHSVIEKGQTVTLRCDPISGHDNLYWYRRVMGKEIKFLLHFVKESKQDESGMPNNRFLAERTGGTYSTLKVQPAELEDSGVYFCASSTTGTGTYEQYFGPGTRLTVT.

The CDR3 DNA is TGTGCCAGCAGCCCCCCCAGCGGGAGGGCTCGGGAGACCCAGTACTTC. Protein: CASSPPSGRARETQYF. The chain couples TRBV7-2 to TRBJ2-5, with 10 bases that match TRBD2. This CDR3 has 16 residues. Germline loops: CDR1 SGHTA, CDR2 FQGNSA. Trimming took 5 bases from V and 5 from J; bases not matched to a gene: 11.

The gene calls are TRBV28 and TRBJ2-3; 7 nucleotides agree with TRBD2. The germline gives CDR1 MDHEN, CDR2 SYDVKM. The CDR3 sequence is 15 residues long. The ends lost 3 bases at V and 2 bases at J; junction bases unmatched: 5. The CDR3 is CASSFRGRATDTQYF. The CDR3 DNA sequence: TGTGCCAGCAGTTTTCGTGGGAGGGCCACAGATACGCAGTATTTT. The complete variable domain, with remaining parts taken from reference TRBV28 and TRBJ2-3, reads DVKVTQSSRYLVKRTGEKVFLECVQDMDHENMFWYRQDPGLGLRLIYFSYDVKMKEKGDIPEGYSVSREKKERFSLILESASTNQTSMYLCASSFRGRATDTQYFGPGTRLTVL.

The J gene is TRBJ2-2, the V gene TRBV5-6; the match to TRBD2 covers 10 bases. V shed 4 bases and J 4 bases; nucleotides not matched to a gene: 7. The CDR3 length is 16 residues. Germline V gene sequence: CDR1 SGHDT, CDR2 YYEEEE. CDR3 DNA sequence: TGTGCCAGCAGCCTAGGACTAGCGGCGGGCACCGGGGAGCTGTTTTTT. It specifies CASSLGLAAGTGELFF.

The chain combines TRBV7-9 with TRBJ2-5, with D hard to call. Between the trimmed V and J ends, which lost 2 bases and 5 bases, there was a span of 6 bases. CDR3 length: 12 amino acids. CDR1 is SEHNR, CDR2 FQNEAQ, per germline (reference sequence). CDR3 region: CASSLISETQYF. Written as DNA, the CDR3 is TGTGCCAGCAGCTTAATCAGTGAGACCCAGTACTTC.

There are a few counts of this clone. This sequence joins TRBV3-1 (or the pseudogene TRBV3-2) and TRBJ1-2; D unclear. This CDR3 is 14 amino acids long. V was trimmed by 0 bases and J by 4 bases, leaving 9 bases between them. Germline CDR1 and CDR2: LGHDT and YNNKEL (reference sequence). The CDR3 protein is CASSQDLRGYGYTF. The CDR3 DNA reads TGTGCCAGCAGCCAAGACCTGAGAGGCTATGGCTACACCTTC.

V is TRBV2 and J is TRBJ1-5; 10 bases are a match to TRBD1. Germline V gene data show CDR1 as SNHLY and CDR2 as FYNNEI. The CDR3 spans 15 residues. Trimming took 6 bases from V and 2 from J; bases not matched to a gene: 4. CDR3 region: CASSAGTGGNQPQHF. The DNA of the CDR3 is TGTGCCAGCAGCGCCGGGACAGGGGGCAATCAGCCCCAGCATTTT.

The V gene is TRBV2, the J gene TRBJ1-1; 9 nucleotides align to TRBD1. From germline, CDR1 is SNHLY and CDR2 FYNNEI. V dropped 4 bases and J dropped 10; count of bases not matched to a gene: 7. This CDR3 comprises 13 residues. The CDR3: CASSVGQGDGAFF. CDR3 nucleotide sequence: TGTGCCAGCAGTGTGGGACAGGGTGATGGAGCTTTCTTT.

The gene calls are TRBV19 and TRBJ1-1, with a tentative D call TRBD1 (6 bases). From germline, CDR1 is LNHDA and CDR2 SQIVND (reference sequence). CDR3 length: 13 residues. With 1 base removed from V and 11 bases from J, the gap between germline ends came to 14 bases. CDR3 sequence: CASSIVGQGNAFF. CDR3 coding DNA: TGTGCCAGTAGTATAGTAGGCCAGGGGAATGCTTTCTTT.

This chain uses TRBV19 with TRBJ1-2; 7 bases agree with TRBD1. The germline gives CDR1 LNHDA, CDR2 SQIVND (reference sequence). V was clipped by 3 bases and J by 6 bases; unmatched bases: 16. The CDR3 is made up of 17 amino acids. The CDR3 protein is CASSIRDSQTIRDGYTF. CDR3 nucleotides: TGTGCCAGTAGTATCCGGGACAGCCAAACCATAAGGGATGGCTACACCTTC.

The genes are TRBV2 and TRBJ2-2, with a tentative D call TRBD1 (5 bases). The CDR3 is 17 residues long. The germline V gene encodes CDR1 SNHLY and CDR2 FYNNEI. Trimming cost V 2 bases and J 0 bases, with 13 bases left between them. Written as DNA, the CDR3 is TGTGCCAGCAGTGAATGGGCAGGGCCTACGAACACCGGGGAGCTGTTTTTT. Its translation: CASSEWAGPTNTGELFF. The variable domain in full, completed from reference TRBV2 and TRBJ2-2, reads EPEVTQTPSHQVTQMGQEVILRCVPISNHLYFYWYRQILGQKVEFLVSFYNNEISEKSEIFDDQFSVERPDGSNFTLKIRSTKLEDSAMYFCASSEWAGPTNTGELFFGEGSRLTVL.

In this sample, this clone turned up a few times. J is TRBJ1-2 and V is TRBV28; the match to TRBD1 covers 12 bases. Trimming cost V 4 bases and J 7 bases; bases outside gene matches: 7. CDR3 length: 15 amino acids. CDR1 and CDR2 from the germline V gene are MDHEN and SYDVKM. The CDR3, as DNA: TGTGCCAGCAGTTCATCGGGACAGGGGGCGGGTGGCTACACCTTC. Amino acid sequence: CASSSSGQGAGGYTF.

This chain uses TRBV29-1 with TRBJ1-5, with D perhaps TRBD1 (6 bases). Per germline, CDR1 SQVTM and CDR2 ANQGSEA. Trimming took off 5 bases at V and 1 base at J, with 12 bases between the two ends. The CDR3 has 14 amino acids. CDR3 DNA sequence: TGCAGCGTTAGTTCAGGGGACAGCAATCAGCCCCAGCATTTT. It codes for CSVSSGDSNQPQHF.

This sequence joins TRBV14 and TRBJ2-7, with a possible D match to TRBD1 (5 bases). This CDR3 spans 14 amino acids. V dropped 1 base and J dropped 4 bases, with 11 bases sitting between them. The germline gives CDR1 SGHDN, CDR2 FVKESK. CDR3 in amino acids: CASSQAGLRYEQYF. Here the CDR3 DNA reads TGTGCCAGCAGCCAAGCAGGGCTCAGGTACGAGCAGTACTTC.

The rearrangement joins TRBV9 to TRBJ2-2, with D hard to call. Looked up from germline, CDR1 is SGDLS and CDR2 is YYNGEE. There are 16 residues in the CDR3. V lost 1 base and J 0 bases, leaving 10 bases between the germline ends. The CDR3 DNA reads TGTGCCAGCAGCGTACGTCAGTACGCGAACACCGGGGAGCTGTTTTTT. This gives the protein CASSVRQYANTGELFF.

V and J are TRBV7-9 and TRBJ1-1; TRBD1 matches at 9 bases. After removal of 6 bases from V and 4 bases from J, the junction contained 6 bases not matched to a gene. The CDR3 consists of 14 residues. Per germline, CDR1 SEHNR and CDR2 FQNEAQ (reference sequence). CDR3 nucleotides: TGTGCCAGCAGACCCACAGGGGGCGTCACTGAAGCTTTCTTT. This sequence encodes CASRPTGGVTEAFF.

The chain has TRBV6-5 and TRBJ2-7, with 8 positions matching TRBD1. The CDR3 is made up of 15 amino acids. The V gene's germline CDR1 is MNHEY and CDR2 SVGAGI. With 0 bases clipped from V and 8 bases from J, the junction kept 9 bases outside the gene matches. The CDR3 is CASSYSIGQGFQQYF. The CDR3 DNA sequence: TGTGCCAGCAGTTACTCGATCGGACAGGGCTTCCAGCAGTACTTC.

The V gene is TRBV11-3, the J gene TRBJ2-2; D call uncertain. The V gene lost 5 bases and the J gene lost 1 base, with 8 bases spanning the gap. In germline, CDR1 is SGHNT, CDR2 YENEEA. The CDR3 length is 14 residues. CDR3 amino acids: CASSPLMNTGELFF. The DNA of the CDR3 is TGTGCCAGCAGCCCTCTAATGAACACCGGGGAGCTGTTTTTT.

J is TRBJ2-7 and V is TRBV15, with 9 bases aligning to TRBD1. The CDR3 consists of 13 residues. The germline CDR1 and CDR2 sequences are LNHNV and YYDKDF (reference sequence). The V gene end was trimmed by 7 bases and the J gene end by 2 bases; junction bases not matched to a gene: 3. Written as DNA, the CDR3 is TGTGCCACCACCGGGACAGGGACCTACGAGCAGTACTTC. It codes for CATTGTGTYEQYF.

Regarding this clone: Other nucleotide sequences from this sample produce the same CDR3. The chain has TRBV27 and TRBJ1-5; TRBD1 is a possible D gene (6 bases). The CDR3 is 14 amino acids. Germline CDR1 reads MNHEY; CDR2 reads SMNVEV (reference sequence). Trimming left V 6 bases short and J 4 bases short, with 13 bases between. CDR3 bases: TGTGCCAGCAGCCTAACAGGGCGGAATCAGCCCCAGCATTTT. It is translated as CASSLTGRNQPQHF.

V gene TRBV28 combines with J gene TRBJ2-2, with D tentatively TRBD1 (5 bases). V lost 8 bases, J lost 5 bases, and 15 bases lay in between. CDR1 is MDHEN, CDR2 SYDVKM, per germline. The CDR3 is 14 amino acids. The CDR3 is CASRVQGWTGELFF. The CDR3, as DNA: TGTGCCAGCCGAGTCCAGGGTTGGACCGGGGAGCTGTTTTTT.